The TCR beta chain under discussion was sequenced for a study of T cell responses to AZD1222 COVID-19 vaccine. The study's findings and limits: The study reported that nearly half of spike-specific TCRs target unmutated variant regions. White British ancestry dominated among donors, who included more females, and clonal diversity was possibly underestimated. Baseline seropositivity occurred in only a handful of AZD1222 recipients.

The study pooled second doses at about 4 or about 12 weeks. This clone has just a few counts. Its target is not known. The table came from immunoSEQ multiplex PCR; TCRdb's copy has only in-frame clones and leaves some out. This repertoire shows about 120,000 clones, about 90% found once; its top ten account for approximately 2.6%. CDR3 length equals 13 residues. Deletions cut 8 bases from V and 4 bases from J, with 12 bases between. Germline CDR1 and CDR2: LNHDA and SQIVND (reference sequence). The source material was peripheral blood, sampled 28 days after the second AZD1222 dose. This clonotype was obtained from an adult who received the AZD1222 COVID-19 vaccine. This chain joins TRBV19 and TRBJ2-1; a weak D match, TRBD2 (6 bases). The CDR3 coding sequence is TGTGCCAGTTCGGGACTCCTTTACAATGAGCAGTTCTTC. Its protein is CASSGLLYNEQFF.